Listed here are 3 T cell receptor beta chains from one sample, sequenced in a study of identical twins. TCRdb re-called the 5' RACE reads with MiXCR, one entry per CDR3 protein. The table lists 500,000 to 600,000 distinct CDR3 sequences, less than 25% of them singletons. This sample also appeared in a second study, on T cells expressing NK-cell markers.

Sequences were obtained from CD4+ T cells sorted from blood. Source of these receptors: a woman aged 18-29 years in good health.

This clonotype has only a few counts. V gene TRBV20-1 combines with J gene TRBJ2-5, with 8 bases identical to TRBD1. Germline values: CDR1 DFQATT, CDR2 SNEGSKA (reference sequence). The length of the CDR3 is 12 residues. V dropped 5 bases and J dropped 5; count of bases not matched to a gene: 4. This CDR3 is CSALQGGETQYF. The CDR3 nucleotides are TGCAGTGCTCTACAGGGGGGTGAGACCCAGTACTTC.

This clonotype came up a few times. The chain combines TRBV5-4 with TRBJ2-1; weak D call: TRBD1 (5 bases). The CDR3 is 15 amino acids. The germline CDR1 and CDR2 sequences are SGHNT and YYREEE (reference sequence). V was shortened by 1 base and J by 5 bases, with 13 bases between the two germline ends. The CDR3 region has the DNA TGTGCCAGCAGCTTGTTGCAGGGTCTGAACAATGAGCAGTTCTTC. Amino acid sequence: CASSLLQGLNNEQFF.

The chain couples TRBV20-1 to TRBJ1-1, with D uncertain. V gave up 4 bases and J gave up 1 base, with 7 bases separating them. Germline V CDR1 and CDR2: DFQATT, SNEGSKA (reference sequence). This CDR3 has 12 amino acids. CDR3 DNA sequence: TGCAGTGCTACAGCAACGAACACTGAAGCTTTCTTT. This encodes CSATATNTEAFF.